Listed here is a single T cell receptor beta chain. Its matching antigen is unknown. CD45RO-negative cells were positively selected for CCR7, leaving out terminally differentiated effector memory CD45RA+ cells. The V gene lost 0 bases and the J gene lost 5 bases, with 10 bases spanning the gap. CDR1 and CDR2 (germline): MGHRA, YSYEKL. The CDR3 sequence is 14 residues long. The data belong to a study of shared clonotypes between healthy human individuals. General study results and limits: Rarefaction demonstrated incomplete sorted-subset sequencing despite large depth. All-four-donor shared clonotypes had higher generation probabilities than non-shared clonotypes did.

The authors ran the assay at deep level. The table came from immunoSEQ multiplex PCR; TCRdb's copy has only in-frame clones and leaves some out. This sample carries around 600,000 clones, 95% to 98% of them seen once, and the ten largest clones take 0.3% to 0.35%. The clonotype comes from a man aged 30 to 39 in good health. Sequencing was carried out using naive CD8+ T cells sorted from blood. The chain combines TRBV4-1 with TRBJ2-5, with D unresolved. CDR3 region: CASSQDYTGETQYF. Written as DNA, the CDR3 is TGCGCCAGCAGCCAAGATTATACGGGTGAGACCCAGTACTTC.